Shown below are 20 T cell receptor beta chains from a single sample sequenced in a study of T cells in Graves' hyperthyroidism and ophthalmopathy. TCR beta CDR3 region amplification was performed from RNA transcripts. With the HTBI primer set, the TCR CDR3 went through a first round of RT-PCR. TCRdb processed the multiplex PCR reads anew with MiXCR; each CDR3 protein has one entry. This sample carries hundreds of thousands of distinct CDR3 sequences, 45% of them seen once, and the ten largest clones take approximately 6.8%. Sequencing was performed on peripheral blood or thyroid tissue (not recorded which). Receptors were obtained from an adult man with Graves' disease, either hyperthyroidism or ophthalmopathy (not recorded which).

This chain uses TRBV20-1 with TRBJ1-5, with TRBD1 as a possible D gene (6 bases). CDR3 length equals 16 residues. V was trimmed by 5 bases and J by 4 bases, leaving 21 bases between them. The germline V gene encodes CDR1 DFQATT and CDR2 SNEGSKA (reference sequence). The CDR3 sequence: CSAGRDGTPGNQPQHF. CDR3 bases: TGCAGTGCTGGAAGGGACGGGACACCCGGAAATCAGCCCCAGCATTTT.

This chain links TRBV6-6 with TRBJ2-5; TRBD2 matches 12 bases. The CDR3 consists of 17 residues. Germline V gives CDR1 MNHNY, CDR2 SVGAGI (reference sequence). Losses at the gene ends were 2 bases for V and 0 bases for J; bases not matched to a gene: 4. The CDR3 is CASSYDLAGGNQETQYF. CDR3 DNA sequence: TGTGCCAGCAGTTACGACCTAGCGGGAGGGAACCAAGAGACCCAGTACTTC.

The rearrangement links TRBV12-3 or TRBV12-4 to TRBJ1-1; 10 positions match TRBD1. Trimming removed 6 bases from V and 11 bases from J; junction bases left unmatched: 6. CDR3 length equals 12 residues. CDR3 sequence: CASRPGQGIAFF. The CDR3 DNA follows: TGTGCCAGCAGGCCGGGACAGGGGATCGCTTTCTTT.

The chain recombines TRBV2 with TRBJ1-2, with 8 bases that match TRBD1. Germline V CDR1 and CDR2: SNHLY, FYNNEI. The CDR3 contains 16 residues. V trimming: 4 bases; J trimming: 4 bases; junction bases outside the gene matches: 11. DNA for the CDR3: TGTGCCAGCAGTGTACAGAGGACAGGGAGATCCTATGGCTACACCTTC. Protein: CASSVQRTGRSYGYTF.

This clonotype was recorded at least ten times. The genes are TRBV25-1 and TRBJ2-5; D remains ambiguous. The CDR3 length is 11 residues. Trimming took 3 bases from V and 5 from J, leaving 4 bases between them. Germline CDR1 is MGHDK and CDR2 is SYGVNS. The CDR3 sequence: CASSDFETQYF. In nucleotides, the CDR3 is TGTGCCAGCAGTGATTTCGAGACCCAGTACTTC.

V usage is TRBV6-2 or TRBV6-3 and J usage is TRBJ1-1, with D possibly being TRBD1 (5 bases). Per the germline V gene, CDR1 is MNHEY and CDR2 is SVGEGT. This CDR3 spans 12 amino acids. V was cut by 8 bases and J by 10 bases, with 17 bases left in between. The CDR3 sequence is CASFPRQGRAFF. The CDR3 nucleotides read TGTGCCAGCTTCCCGCGGCAGGGTCGAGCTTTCTTT.

J is TRBJ1-2 and V is TRBV5-4; the D gene is possibly TRBD1 (6 bases). The V gene's germline CDR1 is SGHNT and CDR2 YYREEE (reference sequence). The length of the CDR3 is 15 residues. Trimming stripped 5 bases from V and 4 bases from J, with 18 bases between. CDR3 DNA sequence: TGTGCCAGCAGGCCACGGAATAGGGGGGTCTATGGCTACACCTTC. Translated, it gives CASRPRNRGVYGYTF.

In the case of this clonotype: One end of the junction does not line up with germline, which may come from a read error. The V gene is TRBV7-2, the J gene TRBJ2-4; 9 positions agree with TRBD2. The CDR3 covers 16 residues. Germline CDR1 SGHTA, CDR2 FQGNSA. CDR3: CASSLASGVAKNIQYF. CDR3 nucleotide sequence: TGTGCCAGCAGCCTAGCTAGCGGGGTAGCCAAAAACATTCAGTACTTC.

In this sample, this clonotype turned up many times. This chain uses TRBV7-8 with TRBJ2-5; D could derive from TRBD1 or TRBD2 (5 bases each). The CDR3 is made up of 14 amino acids. CDR1 and CDR2 (germline): SGHVS, FQNEAQ. Trimming took off 1 base at V and 5 bases at J, with 11 bases between the two ends. This chain's CDR3 is CASSLVRRDETQYF. CDR3 nucleotides: TGTGCCAGCAGCTTAGTTCGCAGGGACGAGACCCAGTACTTC.

The genes are TRBV10-2 and TRBJ1-2; 9 nucleotides line up with TRBD1. Germline-derived CDR1 and CDR2 are WSHSY and SAAADI. The CDR3 totals 14 residues. With V trimmed by 4 bases and J by 3 bases, 3 bases remained unmatched. CDR3 amino acids: CASSGDREDYGYTF. CDR3 nucleotide sequence: TGCGCCAGCAGTGGGGACAGGGAGGACTATGGCTACACCTTC.

The V call is TRBV9, the J call TRBJ2-5, with TRBD2 identical over 7 bases. The germline CDR1 and CDR2 sequences are SGDLS and YYNGEE. Unmatched junction bases numbered 16, after V lost 5 bases and J lost 0 bases. The CDR3 contains 18 residues. CDR3 loop: CASSYSRRGAGNQETQYF. DNA of the CDR3: TGTGCCAGCAGTTACTCACGAAGGGGAGCGGGGAACCAAGAGACCCAGTACTTC. Full variable domain (remainder filled in from reference TRBV9 and TRBJ2-5): DSGVTQTPKHLITATGQRVTLRCSPRSGDLSVYWYQQSLDQGLQFLIQYYNGEERAKGNILERFSAQQFPDLHSELNLSSLELGDSALYFCASSYSRRGAGNQETQYFGPGTRLLVL.

The chain employs TRBV24-1 and TRBJ1-6; TRBD1 agrees at 9 bases. Germline V gives CDR1 KGHDR, CDR2 SFDVKD. The V segment lost 5 bases and the J segment 14 bases; nucleotides outside the gene matches: 6. This CDR3 is 13 amino acids long. CDR3 bases: TGTGCCACCAGTGCGACAGGGGGACGGACCCTCCACTTT. This gives the protein CATSATGGRTLHF.

The J gene is TRBJ1-2, the V gene TRBV14; 10 bases line up with TRBD1. The germline V gene has CDR1 SGHDN and CDR2 FVKESK. The CDR3 loop spans 14 amino acids. V was clipped by 4 bases and J by 4 bases; unmatched bases: 3. DNA for the CDR3: TGTGCCAGCAGCCGGGACAGGGGCCGCTATGGCTACACCTTC. It specifies CASSRDRGRYGYTF. Together with reference TRBV14 and TRBJ1-2, the CDR3 gives the full variable domain: EAGVTQFPSHSVIEKGQTVTLRCDPISGHDNLYWYRRVMGKEIKFLLHFVKESKQDESGMPNNRFLAERTGGTYSTLKVQPAELEDSGVYFCASSRDRGRYGYTFGSGTRLTVV.

This clonotype showed up many times. The chain carries TRBV9 and TRBJ1-1; 7 positions agree with TRBD1. Germline V gene sequence: CDR1 SGDLS, CDR2 YYNGEE. This CDR3 has 14 residues. The V gene end was trimmed by 2 bases and the J gene end by 6 bases; junction bases not matched to a gene: 7. The CDR3 sequence is CASSVTGTAPEAFF. The DNA for the CDR3 is TGTGCCAGCAGCGTTACCGGGACAGCTCCTGAAGCTTTCTTT.

The CDR3: CSARGYTLAGGPNEQYF. The CDR3 coding sequence is TGCAGTGCTAGGGGATATACGCTAGCGGGAGGGCCCAACGAGCAGTACTTC. The chain links TRBV20-1 to TRBJ2-7; 12 bases line up with TRBD2. CDR3 size: 17 residues. The V segment lost 3 bases and the J segment 5 bases; nucleotides outside the gene matches: 14. Germline lookup yields CDR1 DFQATT and CDR2 SNEGSKA (reference sequence).

V is TRBV29-1 and J is TRBJ1-6, with TRBD1 identical over 10 bases. This CDR3 comprises 14 residues. V trimming: 6 bases; J trimming: 11 bases; junction bases outside the gene matches: 10. The germline V gene encodes CDR1 SQVTM and CDR2 ANQGSEA. This chain's CDR3 is CSVGTGVSLPPLHF. The CDR3 bases are TGCAGCGTCGGGACAGGGGTCTCCCTTCCACCCCTCCACTTT. The variable domain in full, with the rest retrieved from reference TRBV29-1 and TRBJ1-6, is SAVISQKPSRDICQRGTSLTIQCQVDSQVTMMFWYRQQPGQSLTLIATANQGSEATYESGFVIDKFPISRPNLTFSTLTVSNMSPEDSSIYLCSVGTGVSLPPLHFGNGTRLTVT.

Details on this clonotype: At one end, the junction sequence differs from germline, possibly due to a read error. The chain carries TRBV6-1 and TRBJ2-5; TRBD1 matches 11 bases. Germline CDR1 is MNHNS and CDR2 is SASEGT. The CDR3 extends over 15 amino acids. CDR3 sequence: CAISRTGGEGETQYF. The CDR3 DNA reads as TGTGCCATCAGTCGGACAGGGGGCGAGGGAGAGACCCAGTACTTC.

Note on this clonotype: A read error may be the cause here, since a much bigger clone is one base away. The chain joins TRBV2 to TRBJ1-2; D unresolved. Germline assignment: CDR1 SNHLY and CDR2 FYNNEI. The CDR3 has 15 amino acids. The V end lost 6 bases, the J end lost 8 bases, and 22 bases lay between the germline ends. The CDR3 bases are TGTGCCAGCAGCAGAGATCGAGAGGACTTTCTAGGCTACACCTTC. Residues: CASSRDREDFLGYTF.

V is TRBV20-1 and J is TRBJ2-2; no definite D call. This CDR3 comprises 14 residues. Germline CDR1 is DFQATT and CDR2 is SNEGSKA (reference sequence). V lost 3 bases and J lost 5, with 13 bases in between. The CDR3 bases are TGCAGTGCTAGCTCCGGGCCGACTACCGGGGAGCTGTTTTTT. It yields the protein CSASSGPTTGELFF.

This clonotype was detected once. A much bigger clone sits one base away, suggesting this may be a read error. The chain employs TRBV29-1 and TRBJ1-1; D gene uncertain. The CDR3 sequence is 14 residues long. Germline CDR1 is SQVTM and CDR2 is ANQGSEA. The CDR3 DNA sequence: TGCAGCATTGAAGGTTCGCACTCGAACACTGAAGCTTTCTTT. This sequence encodes CSIEGSHSNTEAFF.